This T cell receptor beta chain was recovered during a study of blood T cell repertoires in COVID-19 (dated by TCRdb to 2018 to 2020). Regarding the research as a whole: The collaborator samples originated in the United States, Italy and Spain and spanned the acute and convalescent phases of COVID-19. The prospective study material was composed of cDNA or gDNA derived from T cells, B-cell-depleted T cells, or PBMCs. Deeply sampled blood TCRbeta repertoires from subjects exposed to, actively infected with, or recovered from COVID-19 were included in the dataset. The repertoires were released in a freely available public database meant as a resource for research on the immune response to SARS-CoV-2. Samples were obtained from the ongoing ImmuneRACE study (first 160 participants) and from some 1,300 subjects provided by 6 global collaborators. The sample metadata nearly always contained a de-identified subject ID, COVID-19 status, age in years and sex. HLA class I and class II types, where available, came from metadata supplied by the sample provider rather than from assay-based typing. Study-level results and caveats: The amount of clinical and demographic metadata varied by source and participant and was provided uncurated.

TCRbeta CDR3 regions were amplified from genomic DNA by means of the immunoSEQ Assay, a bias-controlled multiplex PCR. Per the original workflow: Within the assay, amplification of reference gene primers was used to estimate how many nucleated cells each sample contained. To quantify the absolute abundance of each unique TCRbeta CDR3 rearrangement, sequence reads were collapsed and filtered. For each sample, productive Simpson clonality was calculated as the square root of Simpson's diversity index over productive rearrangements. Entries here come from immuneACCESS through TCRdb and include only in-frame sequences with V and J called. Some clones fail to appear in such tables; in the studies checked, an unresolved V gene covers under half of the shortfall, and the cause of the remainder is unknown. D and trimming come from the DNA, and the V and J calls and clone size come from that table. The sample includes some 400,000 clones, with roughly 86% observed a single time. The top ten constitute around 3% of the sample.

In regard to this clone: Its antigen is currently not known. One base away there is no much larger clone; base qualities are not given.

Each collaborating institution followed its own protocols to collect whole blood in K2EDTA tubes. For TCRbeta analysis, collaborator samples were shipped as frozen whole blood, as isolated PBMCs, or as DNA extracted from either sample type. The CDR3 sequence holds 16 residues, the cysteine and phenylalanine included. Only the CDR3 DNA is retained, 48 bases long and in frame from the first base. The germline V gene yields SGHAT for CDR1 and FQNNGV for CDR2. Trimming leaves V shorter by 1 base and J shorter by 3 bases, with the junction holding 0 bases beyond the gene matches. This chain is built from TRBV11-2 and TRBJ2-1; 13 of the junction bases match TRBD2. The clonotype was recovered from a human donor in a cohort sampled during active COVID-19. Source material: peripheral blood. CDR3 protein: CASSLGTSGSYNEQFF. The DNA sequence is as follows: TGTGCCAGCAGCTTAGGGACTAGCGGGAGCTACAATGAGCAGTTCTTC.